This is a list of T cell receptor beta chains from one sample in a study of CD4 T cells in relation to SARS-CoV-2 and coronaviruses. This table comes from immunoSEQ multiplex PCR, and its TCRdb copy is limited to in-frame clones, with some not included. The profile shows 35,000 to 40,000 clones, 88% of them singletons. The sequencing input was memory CD4+ T cells from PBMCs. The receptor source for this set is an adult with COVID-19. Each CDR3 is given with its conserved first and last residue. A D gene is named only where the DNA matches it firmly. Rows give clone size only sometimes, using once, few, many, or a class for an expanded clone.

j_gene: TRBJ1-5
d_gene: NA
abundance: NA
v_gene: TRBV5-1
CDR3nt: TGCGCCAGCAGCTTGGGGGACGGTAATCAGCCCCAGCATTTT
CDR3aa: CASSLGDGNQPQHF

j_gene: TRBJ1-1
d_gene: NA
abundance: once
v_gene: TRBV20-1
CDR3nt: TGCACCCTGATGGCGAACACTGAAGCTTTCTTT
CDR3aa: CTLMANTEAFF

j_gene: TRBJ1-5
d_gene: TRBD1
abundance: NA
v_gene: TRBV30
CDR3nt: TGTGCCTGGAGTGGGGACAGGGGCAATCAGCCCCAGCATTTT
CDR3aa: CAWSGDRGNQPQHF

j_gene: TRBJ1-1
d_gene: NA
abundance: NA
v_gene: TRBV6-1
CDR3nt: TGTGCCAGCAGCTGGCGGGAGGAGAACACTGAAGCTTTCTTT
CDR3aa: CASSWREENTEAFF

j_gene: TRBJ2-3
d_gene: NA
abundance: NA
v_gene: TRBV28
CDR3nt: TGTGCCAGCAGTCGCCGCTTAGGCACAGATACGCAGTATTTT
CDR3aa: CASSRRLGTDTQYF

j_gene: TRBJ1-1
d_gene: NA
abundance: few
v_gene: TRBV11-3
CDR3nt: TGTGCCAGCAGCCAGAGGGATATCAGCCCCCTGGGGGCTGAAGCTTTCTTT
CDR3aa: CASSQRDISPLGAEAFF

j_gene: TRBJ1-1
d_gene: NA
abundance: NA
v_gene: TRBV7-3
CDR3nt: TGTGCCAGCAGCTTAGCCCCACAGGGCTTGGGCACTGAAGCTTTCTTT
CDR3aa: CASSLAPQGLGTEAFF

j_gene: TRBJ2-7
d_gene: NA
abundance: once
v_gene: TRBV21-1
CDR3nt: TGTGCCAGCAGCAAAGGGGGACTAGCGGTTTCCTACGAGCAGTACTTC
CDR3aa: CASSKGGLAVSYEQYF

j_gene: TRBJ2-3
d_gene: TRBD1
abundance: NA
v_gene: TRBV19
CDR3nt: TGTGCCAGTAGTAGATACCTTCGGGACAGTTCGTCCACGGATACGCAGTATTTT
CDR3aa: CASSRYLRDSSSTDTQYF

j_gene: TRBJ2-5
d_gene: NA
abundance: NA
v_gene: TRBV19
CDR3nt: TGTGCCAGTAGTCCCCCGTCCCCCCGAGTGGGCCAGTACTTC
CDR3aa: CASSPPSPRVGQYF

j_gene: TRBJ2-7
d_gene: NA
abundance: NA
v_gene: TRBV20-1
CDR3nt: TGCAGTGCTAGTACTCCGGGGGAGCAGTACTTC
CDR3aa: CSASTPGEQYF

j_gene: TRBJ2-7
d_gene: NA
abundance: NA
v_gene: TRBV7-9
CDR3nt: TGTGCCAGCACCAATCGTGCGGGGGCGTCCTACGAGCAGTACTTC
CDR3aa: CASTNRAGASYEQYF

j_gene: TRBJ1-2
d_gene: NA
abundance: NA
v_gene: TRBV19
CDR3nt: TGTGCCAGTAGTACTGGGCGAGGCTTACGGGGGGACTATGGCTACACCTTC
CDR3aa: CASSTGRGLRGDYGYTF

j_gene: TRBJ2-2
d_gene: NA
abundance: NA
v_gene: TRBV19
CDR3nt: TGTGCCAGTAGTACATTGAGGGCCGGGGAGCTGTTTTTT
CDR3aa: CASSTLRAGELFF

j_gene: TRBJ2-5
d_gene: NA
abundance: once
v_gene: TRBV5-6
CDR3nt: TGTGCCAGCAGCTTGTGGGCCGCAGCCCAAGAGACCCAGTACTTC
CDR3aa: CASSLWAAAQETQYF

j_gene: TRBJ2-5
d_gene: NA
abundance: once
v_gene: TRBV14
CDR3nt: TGTGCCAGCAGCCAAGGACGGACGGACAGCAGAGGGGAGACCCAGTACTTC
CDR3aa: CASSQGRTDSRGETQYF

j_gene: TRBJ2-1
d_gene: NA
abundance: NA
v_gene: TRBV6-2/TRBV6-3
CDR3nt: TGTGCCAGCAGTTACCCTACGGTTAGCTCGGGGGGCTCTTACAATGAGCAGTTCTTC
CDR3aa: CASSYPTVSSGGSYNEQFF